Listed here are 27 T cell receptor beta chains from one sample, sequenced in a study of regulatory T cells in long-lasting Graves disease. The sample's time point: newly diagnosed GD, antithyroid drugs for less than 3 months. The TCR library was made from RNA that had been extracted from PBMCs in TRIzol. Researchers made TCR beta libraries by using iRepertoire HTBI primers and running Arm-PCR on CDR3 regions. One entry per CDR3 protein, called by TCRdb with MiXCR from the multiplex PCR reads. The profile shows roughly 400,000 distinct CDR3 sequences, 15% of them singletons. Another study also made use of these data, one on T cells in Graves' hyperthyroidism and ophthalmopathy.

The sample consisted of peripheral blood mononuclear cells (PBMCs), taken at new diagnosis, from a patient treated with antithyroid drugs. The receptor set was obtained from a woman in her thirties or forties with Graves disease.

This clonotype was seen at least ten times. The chain employs TRBV12-3 or TRBV12-4 and TRBJ1-3, with TRBD1 as a possible D gene (5 bases). This CDR3 spans 17 amino acids. V was pared by 3 bases and J by 4 bases, with 19 bases between. The CDR3 region has the DNA TGTGCCAGCAGTTTCCCAGCCGGGACCAAAAGGGGAAACACCATATATTTT. Translated, it gives CASSFPAGTKRGNTIYF.

This clonotype was counted ten times or more. The V and J genes are TRBV19 and TRBJ2-1; 8 bases are shared with TRBD1. V trimming: 4 bases; J trimming: 3 bases; junction bases outside the gene matches: 5. Germline CDR1 LNHDA, CDR2 SQIVND (reference sequence). The CDR3 is 15 amino acids. The DNA of the CDR3 is TGTGCCAGTAGTAACCGGGACAGGTACTACAATGAGCAGTTCTTC. Translating gives CASSNRDRYYNEQFF.

A few counts support this clonotype. A single base separates this from a much larger clone, so it may be a read error. J is TRBJ2-5 and V is TRBV6-2 or TRBV6-3; D uncertain. This CDR3 has 14 residues. Germline V gives CDR1 MNHEY, CDR2 SVGEGT. V was shortened by 2 bases and J by 5 bases, with 12 bases between the two germline ends. The CDR3: CASSYKAGPETQYF. The CDR3 DNA reads as TGTGCCAGCAGTTACAAAGCTGGTCCGGAGACCCAGTACTTC.

A word on this clonotype: A much larger clone is a single base away; this may be a read error. The chain has TRBV7-9 and TRBJ1-1; TRBD1 is a possible D gene (5 bases). This CDR3 is 13 amino acids long. Trimming took off 2 bases at V and 4 bases at J, with 8 bases between the two ends. CDR1 is SEHNR, CDR2 FQNEAQ, per germline (reference sequence). The CDR3 is CASSLNGGTEAFF. CDR3 DNA: TGTGCCAGCAGCTTAAACGGGGGCACTGAAGCTTTCTTT.

At least ten counts were recorded for this clonotype. Mismatch with germline at one junction end may stem from a read error. The chain uses TRBV11-2 and TRBJ2-4; 12 bases are a match to TRBD2. This CDR3 has 13 amino acids. Germline V lookup: CDR1 SGHAT, CDR2 FQNNGV. Here the CDR3 reads CASSLEPSGRGNF. For the CDR3, the DNA is TGTGCCAGCAGCTTAGAGCCTAGCGGGAGGGGAAACTTC.

Details on this clonotype: With a much larger clone just one base away, this may be a read error. The chain is built from TRBV11-3 and TRBJ1-1; the D gene is possibly TRBD1 (5 bases). CDR1 is SGHNT and CDR2 is YENEEA in the germline V gene. This CDR3 has 12 residues. Trimming pared 6 bases from V and 6 bases from J, leaving 11 bases between. The CDR3 bases are TGTGCCAGCAGTCGGGACGGCCCTGAAGCTTTCTTT. Its protein product is CASSRDGPEAFF. Drawing the rest from reference TRBV11-3 and TRBJ1-1, the complete variable domain is EAGVVQSPRYKIIEKKQPVAFWCNPISGHNTLYWYLQNLGQGPELLIRYENEEAVDDSQLPKDRFSAERLKGVDSTLKIQPAELGDSAVYLCASSRDGPEAFFGQGTRLTVV.

This clonotype appeared many times. V is TRBV18 and J is TRBJ2-7; possibly TRBD2 for D (5 bases). Germline CDR1 KGHSH, CDR2 LQKENI. The CDR3 has 13 amino acids. V was cut by 0 bases and J by 9 bases, with 12 bases left in between. The CDR3 here is CASSPPIRDRQYF. The CDR3 DNA is TGTGCCAGCTCACCACCGATCCGGGATCGGCAGTACTTC.

In DNA, the CDR3 is TGCGCCAGCAGCCCCACCGAGGGTAGCACAGATACGCAGCATTTT. As protein: CASSPTEGSTDTQHF. The genes are TRBV4-1 and TRBJ2-3; D gene unclear. Near its end, the DNA agrees better with TRBJ1-5, so the J call may be wrong. The CDR3 length is 15 residues. In germline, CDR1 is MGHRA, CDR2 YSYEKL.

This clonotype was recorded many times. The rearrangement uses TRBV20-1 and TRBJ2-1, with 10 nucleotides matching TRBD2. CDR3 length: 16 residues. Germline-derived CDR1 and CDR2 are DFQATT and SNEGSKA (reference sequence). J lost 4 bases, V lost 1 base, and 7 bases had no gene match. The CDR3 DNA is TGCAGTGCTAGAGGTGGGCTAGCGGGAGAGTACAATGAGCAGTTCTTC. Translation gives CSARGGLAGEYNEQFF.

The V gene is TRBV5-5, the J gene TRBJ2-2; no definite D call. The CDR3 loop spans 14 amino acids. Germline values: CDR1 SGHKS, CDR2 YYEKEE (reference sequence). Trimming stripped 3 bases from V and 6 bases from J, with 12 bases between. CDR3 sequence: CASSSVIRPGELFF. As DNA, the CDR3 is TGTGCCAGCAGCTCGGTGATCCGACCCGGGGAGCTGTTTTTT.

Many counts were recorded for this clonotype. This chain links TRBV20-1 with TRBJ2-1, with D possibly TRBD2 on 5 matching bases. Trimming removed 2 bases at V and 3 bases at J, with 17 bases between. The germline V gene has CDR1 DFQATT and CDR2 SNEGSKA (reference sequence). There are 16 residues in the CDR3. The CDR3 DNA reads as TGCAGTGCTAGACTCCGACGTACTAGGGACTACAATGAGCAGTTCTTC. The encoded protein is CSARLRRTRDYNEQFF.

The chain employs TRBV20-1 and TRBJ2-1; 12 positions agree with TRBD2. With V trimmed by 5 bases and J by 2 bases, 4 bases remained unmatched. The CDR3 sequence is 15 residues long. Germline values: CDR1 DFQATT, CDR2 SNEGSKA (reference sequence). The CDR3 spells CSALRLAGAYNEQFF. CDR3 DNA: TGCAGTGCTCTACGACTAGCGGGGGCCTACAATGAGCAGTTCTTC.

This clonotype occurred many times. The V call is TRBV7-9, the J call TRBJ2-7; the D gene is possibly TRBD2 (5 bases). The CDR3 totals 14 residues. Germline values: CDR1 SEHNR, CDR2 FQNEAQ (reference sequence). V shed 5 bases and J shed 3 bases, with 14 bases lying between them. CDR3 sequence (DNA): TGTGCCAGCAGCGTCACCGGGAATGTCTACGAGCAGTACTTC. Amino acids: CASSVTGNVYEQYF.

This clonotype came up many times. The V call is TRBV3-1, the J call TRBJ2-3; D not certain. The CDR3 spans 16 residues. The V end lost 1 base, the J end lost 2 bases, and 13 bases lay between the germline ends. Germline V gene lookup returns CDR1 LGHDT and CDR2 YNNKEL (reference sequence). Here the CDR3 reads CASSQGVAPSTDTQYF. As DNA, the CDR3 is TGTGCCAGCAGCCAAGGAGTAGCCCCATCCACAGATACGCAGTATTTT.

For this clonotype: This may be a read error: a much more frequent sequence differs by one nucleotide. The CDR3 spells CASSRLLAGSTDTQYF. The CDR3 region has the DNA TGTGCCAGCAGCCGATTACTAGCGGGGTCCACAGATACGCAGTATTTT. The chain has TRBV7-6 and TRBJ2-3; 10 bases are shared with TRBD2. Per the germline V gene, CDR1 is SGHVS and CDR2 is FNYEAQ. V dropped 5 bases and J dropped 2; count of bases not matched to a gene: 7. This CDR3 region has 16 residues.

This clonotype was detected many times. This chain links TRBV12-3 or TRBV12-4 with TRBJ1-1; D uncertain. Trimming left V 3 bases short and J 1 base short, with 6 bases between. This CDR3 has 13 residues. CDR3 region: CASSFYGNTEAFF. DNA of the CDR3: TGTGCCAGCAGTTTCTACGGGAACACTGAAGCTTTCTTT.

Many counts were recorded for this clonotype. Here the CDR3 DNA reads TGCAGTGCTAGCGGATCTAGCGGGAGGGCAAAGGAGACCCAGTACTTC. This codes for CSASGSSGRAKETQYF. V usage is TRBV20-1 and J usage is TRBJ2-5, with 12 bases that match TRBD2. Germline CDR1 is DFQATT and CDR2 is SNEGSKA (reference sequence). The trim removed 3 bases at V and 5 bases at J, leaving 10 bases unmatched. There are 16 residues in the CDR3.

This clonotype has just a few counts. A much larger clone sits a single nucleotide away, making a read error possible. The rearrangement uses TRBV18 and TRBJ2-3; 7 nucleotides match TRBD1. Germline V gene data show CDR1 as KGHSH and CDR2 as LQKENI. The CDR3 sequence is 18 residues long. The CDR3, as DNA: TGTGCCAGCCCACCCTCTCCCCTGGGGACAGATATTCCAGATACGCAGTATTTT. It specifies CASPPSPLGTDIPDTQYF.

The chain joins TRBV6-2 or TRBV6-3 to TRBJ2-5; 11 positions match TRBD2. Losses at the gene ends were 4 bases for V and 1 base for J; bases not matched to a gene: 5. This CDR3 comprises 16 residues. The germline gives CDR1 MNHEY, CDR2 SVGEGT. CDR3 region: CASSFTSGGTQETQYF. The CDR3, as DNA: TGTGCCAGCAGTTTCACTAGCGGGGGAACCCAAGAGACCCAGTACTTC.

This clonotype was picked up a small number of times. The chain recombines TRBV5-1 with TRBJ2-5, with D perhaps TRBD2 (5 bases). The CDR3 totals 18 residues. Germline V gene sequence: CDR1 SGHRS, CDR2 YFSETQ. The germline V and J ends were trimmed by 0 bases and 0 bases, with 18 bases remaining between them. CDR3 sequence: CASSLAGMRLDYQETQYF. For the CDR3, the DNA is TGCGCCAGCAGCTTGGCTGGTATGAGGCTGGACTACCAAGAGACCCAGTACTTC.

The rearrangement uses TRBV7-8 and TRBJ1-2, with D unclear. Deletions cut 0 bases from V and 7 bases from J, with 9 bases between. The CDR3 is 13 amino acids. Germline V gives CDR1 SGHVS, CDR2 FQNEAQ. The CDR3 DNA reads TGTGCCAGCAGCTTAGCGGACCGGGGTGGCTACACCTTC. This translates into CASSLADRGGYTF.

This clonotype was recorded a few times. The gene calls are TRBV6-1 and TRBJ1-4; TRBD1 matches at 10 bases. The CDR3 is made up of 19 amino acids. CDR1 is MNHNS and CDR2 is SASEGT in the germline V gene. V trimming: 6 bases; J trimming: 2 bases; junction bases outside the gene matches: 15. CDR3 residues: CASRDTGTGDRFTNEKLFF. CDR3 DNA: TGTGCCAGCAGGGATACCGGGACAGGGGATAGGTTTACTAATGAAAAACTGTTTTTT.

There are many counts of this clonotype. This chain uses TRBV7-9 with TRBJ2-2; D perhaps matches TRBD2 (5 bases). Germline V gene sequence: CDR1 SEHNR, CDR2 FQNEAQ (reference sequence). V was pared by 5 bases and J by 3 bases, with 7 bases between. This CDR3 spans 13 amino acids. The CDR3: CASSQDYTGELFF. The DNA for the CDR3 is TGTGCCAGCAGCCAGGACTACACCGGGGAGCTGTTTTTT.

This clonotype was picked up many times. The chain links TRBV10-3 to TRBJ2-7, with 7 nucleotides matching TRBD2. The V gene end was trimmed by 3 bases and the J gene end by 6 bases; junction bases not matched to a gene: 14. CDR1 is ENHRY and CDR2 is SYGVKD in the germline V gene. The CDR3 spans 16 residues. This CDR3 reads CAISDSFWEGPREQYF. CDR3 nucleotide sequence: TGTGCCATCAGTGACAGCTTTTGGGAGGGACCTCGCGAGCAGTACTTC.

Comments on this clonotype: Only one base separates this from a far larger clonotype, so it likely reflects a read error. In this CDR3 the conserved last residue, phenylalanine or tryptophan, is missing, so a read error is likely. The rearrangement uses TRBV5-1 and TRBJ2-7, with D tentatively TRBD1 or TRBD2 (5 bases each). From germline, CDR1 is SGHRS and CDR2 YFSETQ. Trimming removed 4 bases from V and 2 bases from J, with 10 bases in between. The CDR3 is 13 amino acids. CDR3: CASSPGTTYEQYL. As DNA, the CDR3 is TGCGCCAGCAGCCCAGGGACCACCTACGAGCAGTACCTC.

The chain uses TRBV24-1 and TRBJ2-1, with 9 bases that match TRBD1. The CDR3 is 16 amino acids. The junction had 6 bases not matched to a gene; V was cut back by 3 bases and J by 4 bases. Germline CDR1 KGHDR, CDR2 SFDVKD. The CDR3, as DNA: TGTGCCACCAGTGATCCCCGGGACAGGGTTTACAATGAGCAGTTCTTC. It yields the protein CATSDPRDRVYNEQFF.

This clonotype has only a few counts. This chain joins TRBV6-5 and TRBJ1-3; D is ambiguous. Looked up from germline, CDR1 is MNHEY and CDR2 is SVGAGI. V was clipped by 4 bases and J by 3 bases, with 16 bases between them. The CDR3 runs to 16 residues. This CDR3 is CASSSHRSQFGNTIYF. The CDR3 region has the DNA TGTGCCAGCAGTTCCCATCGCTCCCAGTTTGGAAACACCATATATTTT.